This TCR beta chain is drawn from a study of T cell responses to AZD1222 COVID-19 vaccine. The study, taken as a whole, reports: Elevations in Spike-specific TCR breadth and depth followed administration of two AZD1222 doses. Only a handful of AZD1222 recipients tested seropositive at baseline. White British people made up most donors, females outnumbered males, and clonal diversity was possibly underestimated.

The repertoire was sequenced with immunoSEQ multiplex PCR; TCRdb's copy has only in-frame clones and lacks some. Counted here are under 250,000 clones, 90% to 95% occurring once; the ten biggest clones make up 1%. About this clone: Antigen: not known.

Trimming pared 7 bases from V and 7 bases from J, leaving 16 bases between. This CDR3 has 14 residues. Germline CDR1 reads MDHEN; CDR2 reads SYDVKM. The chain carries TRBV28 and TRBJ1-4, with a weak D call TRBD1 (5 bases). The sample in question was peripheral blood, obtained on day 0 of MenACWY control vaccination. The receptor was derived from an adult in good health. The CDR3 sequence is CASIKGTVFEKLFF. CDR3 DNA: TGTGCCAGCATCAAAGGGACGGTTTTTGAAAAACTGTTTTTT.